The 26 T cell receptor beta chains below all came from one sample that was sequenced in a study of T-cell memory formation after mild COVID-19. TCRdb redid the calling of the 5' RACE reads with MiXCR, one entry per CDR3 protein. This table has roughly 29,000 distinct CDR3 sequences, about 12% appearing once. Material for sequencing was PBMCs or a T cell subset sorted from them (not recorded which). The receptor set was obtained from an adult woman who had mild COVID-19 (a few samples of this study predate the infection). Cell type and time point are not known.

This clonotype was found many times. The V call is TRBV15, the J call TRBJ2-1; the match to TRBD2 covers 9 bases. This CDR3 is 16 amino acids long. Germline-derived CDR1 and CDR2 are LNHNV and YYDKDF (reference sequence). The V segment lost 1 base and the J segment 5 bases; nucleotides outside the gene matches: 6. The DNA for the CDR3 is TGTGCCACCAGCAGAGCGGCGGCGGGAGGGGACAATGAGCAGTTCTTC. Translation: CATSRAAAGGDNEQFF.

In its sample, this clonotype was seen many times. J is TRBJ2-1 and V is TRBV7-2; 13 bases are a match to TRBD2. Germline-derived CDR1 and CDR2 are SGHTA and FQGNSA. V dropped 1 base and J dropped 7; count of bases not matched to a gene: 7. CDR3 size: 17 residues. CDR3 bases: TGTGCCAGCAGCTTAGTCCCACTAGCGGGAGGGCCGAATGAGCAGTTCTTC. It translates to CASSLVPLAGGPNEQFF.

There are many counts of this clonotype. The CDR3: CATSDPLAGGLGEQFF. DNA for the CDR3: TGTGCCACCAGTGATCCCCTAGCGGGAGGGTTAGGTGAGCAGTTCTTC. This chain joins TRBV24-1 and TRBJ2-1; 12 nucleotides align to TRBD2. The germline V gene encodes CDR1 KGHDR and CDR2 SFDVKD. This CDR3 comprises 16 residues. J gave up 9 bases and V 3 bases, and 8 bases lay outside the gene matches.

This clonotype was recorded at least ten times. This chain connects TRBV4-1 to TRBJ2-1; D gene ambiguous. CDR1 and CDR2 (germline): MGHRA, YSYEKL. Trimming left V 1 base short and J 10 bases short, with 8 bases between. This CDR3 has 12 amino acids. The CDR3 nucleotides read TGCGCCAGCAGCCAAGGGGTGGGGGAGCAGTTCTTC. Protein product: CASSQGVGEQFF.

This clonotype was counted many times. The chain uses TRBV6-1 and TRBJ2-7; no reliable D call. The V gene lost 9 bases and the J gene lost 2 bases, with 14 bases spanning the gap. The CDR3 consists of 13 residues. Germline assignment: CDR1 MNHNS and CDR2 SASEGT. In DNA, the CDR3 is TGTGCCAGTAAACTCTCCCCTACCTACGAGCAGTACTTC. This sequence encodes CASKLSPTYEQYF.

Ten or more counts support this clonotype. V is TRBV4-3 and J is TRBJ1-5, with D unclear. The CDR3 spans 16 residues. V was pared by 0 bases and J by 0 bases, with 9 bases between. The germline CDR1 and CDR2 sequences are LGHNA and YSLEER. CDR3 residues: CASSQDLSHSNQPQHF. The CDR3 DNA sequence: TGCGCCAGCAGCCAAGATCTGAGTCATAGCAATCAGCCCCAGCATTTT.

This clonotype was recorded many times. V and J are TRBV25-1 and TRBJ2-7, with 7 bases that match TRBD2. This CDR3 contains 18 residues. Germline V gene sequence: CDR1 MGHDK, CDR2 SYGVNS. J lost 0 bases, V lost 3 bases, and 14 bases had no gene match. CDR3 nucleotides: TGTGCCAGCAGTGATGGGGGGGTCCCGGGACTTTACTCCTACGAGCAGTACTTC. Protein product: CASSDGGVPGLYSYEQYF.

This clonotype was observed at least ten times. This rearrangement joins TRBV18 to TRBJ2-2; D is unresolved. Germline loops: CDR1 KGHSH, CDR2 LQKENI. V was shortened by 2 bases and J by 5 bases, with 6 bases between the two germline ends. The CDR3 loop spans 13 amino acids. DNA of the CDR3: TGTGCCAGCTCACCAGTGGAGACCGGGGAGCTGTTTTTT. It translates to CASSPVETGELFF.

This clonotype has ten or more counts. For the CDR3, the DNA is TGTGCCACCAGCAGAGATGTAGAGGTGTTGGCTAGCGGGGGGACCGGGGAGCTGTTTTTT. It codes for CATSRDVEVLASGGTGELFF. V usage is TRBV15 and J usage is TRBJ2-2, with 11 positions matching TRBD2. Germline CDR1 is LNHNV and CDR2 is YYDKDF (reference sequence). The CDR3 is 20 amino acids. V lost 0 bases, J lost 5 bases, and 14 bases stayed unmatched.

This clonotype was counted many times. CDR3 sequence reads: CASSISLQNEKLFF. The DNA of the CDR3 is TGTGCCAGCAGCATCAGTTTGCAGAATGAAAAACTGTTTTTT. V and J are TRBV12-3 or TRBV12-4 and TRBJ1-4; D uncertain. The CDR3 is 14 residues long. Trimming removed 6 bases from V and 5 bases from J, with 13 bases in between.

V usage is TRBV10-3 and J usage is TRBJ2-1, with TRBD2 matching over 14 bases. The better agreement between TRBJ2-5 and the DNA end casts doubt on the J call. The CDR3 covers 16 residues. Germline CDR1 and CDR2: ENHRY and SYGVKD. In DNA, the CDR3 is TGTGCCATCAGCTCGGGACTAGCGGGAGCCAGTGAGACCCAGTACTTC. This translates into CAISSGLAGASETQYF.

This clonotype came up many times. The CDR3 nucleotides read TGTGCCAGCAGTCCCCGACTAGCGGGAGGATACAATGAGCAGTTCTTC. It translates to CASSPRLAGGYNEQFF. The chain is built from TRBV27 and TRBJ2-1; TRBD2 aligns across 13 bases. Germline lookup yields CDR1 MNHEY and CDR2 SMNVEV (reference sequence). The V gene end was trimmed by 5 bases and the J gene end by 4 bases; junction bases not matched to a gene: 5. The CDR3 has 16 amino acids.

This clonotype was counted ten times or more. The chain joins TRBV5-4 to TRBJ1-1; the D gene is possibly TRBD1 (5 bases). V was clipped by 6 bases and J by 0 bases, with 12 bases between them. Germline V gene data show CDR1 as SGHNT and CDR2 as YYREEE (reference sequence). CDR3 length: 14 residues. The chain's CDR3 is CASMGVAMNTEAFF. In nucleotides, the CDR3 is TGTGCCAGCATGGGGGTGGCCATGAACACTGAAGCTTTCTTT.

This clonotype showed up many times. The chain employs TRBV5-1 and TRBJ1-2; D unclear. This CDR3 comprises 15 residues. Germline CDR1 SGHRS, CDR2 YFSETQ. The V gene lost 0 bases and the J gene lost 9 bases, with 18 bases spanning the gap. The CDR3 reads CASSLEEGTVWSYTF. The DNA for the CDR3 is TGCGCCAGCAGCTTGGAGGAGGGTACGGTTTGGAGCTACACCTTC. The full variable domain, with the rest looked up from reference TRBV5-1 and TRBJ1-2, is KAGVTQTPRYLIKTRGQQVTLSCSPISGHRSVSWYQQTPGQGLQFLFEYFSETQRNKGNFPGRFSGRQFSNSRSEMNVSTLELGDSALYLCASSLEEGTVWSYTFGSGTRLTVV.

Regarding this clonotype: Just one base apart from a much larger clone, this may be a read error. The chain couples TRBV14 to TRBJ1-2; D remains unclear. Germline V lookup: CDR1 SGHDN, CDR2 FVKESK. The CDR3 consists of 14 residues. The CDR3 nucleotides are TGTGACAGCAGCCCTTTCCGGGGAGGCTATGGCTACACCTTC. Protein product: CDSSPFRGGYGYTF.

This clonotype was picked up many times. Here the CDR3 reads CAISANQETQYF. The DNA for the CDR3 is TGTGCCATCAGTGCCAATCAAGAGACCCAGTACTTC. The V gene is TRBV10-3, the J gene TRBJ2-5, with D unclear. Germline values: CDR1 ENHRY, CDR2 SYGVKD. The CDR3 totals 12 residues. Trimming cost V 4 bases and J 2 bases, with 5 bases left between them.

This clonotype was recorded many times. The chain links TRBV6-4 to TRBJ2-2; D may be TRBD1 or TRBD2 (6 bases each). V was cut by 3 bases and J by 7 bases, with 15 bases left in between. Germline V gene data show CDR1 as MRHNA and CDR2 as SNTAGT. There are 15 residues in the CDR3. CDR3 DNA: TGTGCCAGCAGTGATCGCCCGGGGGCCAACGGGGAGCTGTTTTTT. Protein sequence: CASSDRPGANGELFF.

In this sample, this clonotype is medium-sized (0.01 to 0.1%). The chain recombines TRBV20-1 with TRBJ2-3; D remains ambiguous. Trimming took 6 bases from V and 7 from J, leaving 8 bases between them. Per the germline V gene, CDR1 is DFQATT and CDR2 is SNEGSKA (reference sequence). The CDR3 runs to 10 residues. The CDR3 region has the DNA TGCAGTGCCTCAAGAAATACGCAGTATTTT. Encoded protein: CSASRNTQYF.

Ten or more counts support this clonotype. The chain joins TRBV6-1 to TRBJ2-3; tentatively, D is TRBD1 or TRBD2 (5 bases each). V was clipped by 6 bases and J by 1 base, with 14 bases between them. CDR1 is MNHNS, CDR2 SASEGT, per germline. The CDR3 runs to 15 residues. The CDR3 sequence: CASRPPGRRTDTQYF. In DNA form, the CDR3 reads TGTGCCAGCAGGCCCCCGGGACGTCGCACAGATACGCAGTATTTT.

This clonotype appeared many times. The genes are TRBV2 and TRBJ1-2; D perhaps matches TRBD1 (5 bases). The ends were cut back, 7 bases at V and 6 bases at J, with 18 bases in the middle. The CDR3 length is 14 residues. CDR1 and CDR2 (germline): SNHLY, FYNNEI. CDR3 amino acids: CASTSGGALNGYTF. For the CDR3, the DNA is TGTGCCAGCACCTCAGGAGGGGCGCTGAATGGCTACACCTTC.

There are many counts of this clonotype. The gene calls are TRBV7-2 and TRBJ2-1; D is undetermined. The CDR3 is 12 amino acids. V lost 3 bases to trimming and J lost 6 bases, with 6 bases between them. From germline, CDR1 is SGHTA and CDR2 FQGNSA. The CDR3 loop reads CASSLSGNEQFF. The CDR3 nucleotides are TGTGCCAGCAGCTTGAGTGGCAATGAGCAGTTCTTC.

In this sample, this clonotype turned up many times. The gene calls are TRBV5-1 and TRBJ2-5; 8 nucleotides line up with TRBD1. This CDR3 comprises 15 residues. Germline CDR1 is SGHRS and CDR2 is YFSETQ. V lost 4 bases and J lost 2; bases outside the gene matches: 7. The CDR3 nucleotides read TGCGCCAGCAGCGGGCGGACAGGGCCACAAGAGACCCAGTACTTC. Amino acid sequence: CASSGRTGPQETQYF.

This clonotype was seen ten or more times. V usage is TRBV12-3 or TRBV12-4 and J usage is TRBJ2-5; D possibly matches TRBD1 or TRBD2 (5 bases each). The V end was cut by 1 base, the J end by 4 bases, with 7 bases between. The CDR3 consists of 13 residues. CDR3 sequence (DNA): TGTGCCAGCAGTTTAGAGAGGGGAGAGACCCAGTACTTC. Protein product: CASSLERGETQYF.

This clonotype came up many times. The chain is built from TRBV11-2 and TRBJ2-4, with D possibly being TRBD2 (6 bases). This CDR3 contains 17 residues. CDR1 is SGHAT and CDR2 is FQNNGV in the germline V gene. Trimming shortened V by 5 bases and J by 0 bases, and 17 bases separated the two germline ends. This CDR3 reads CASSPRGGDIAKNIQYF. For the CDR3, the DNA is TGTGCCAGCAGCCCCCGAGGCGGGGATATAGCCAAAAACATTCAGTACTTC.

This clonotype came up many times. The rearrangement uses TRBV30 and TRBJ1-2; D ambiguous. The CDR3 runs 12 residues. V lost 3 bases, J lost 8 bases, and 13 bases lay in between. CDR1 is GTSNPN, CDR2 SVGIG, per germline (reference sequence). CDR3 sequence (DNA): TGTGCCTGGAGCCCGGACCATCTCGGCTACACCTTC. Its protein is CAWSPDHLGYTF.

This clonotype was seen ten or more times. The chain is built from TRBV3-1 and TRBJ1-6; no definite D call. Trimming shortened V by 1 base and J by 11 bases, and 9 bases separated the two germline ends. The germline V gene encodes CDR1 LGHDT and CDR2 YNNKEL (reference sequence). The CDR3 has 13 residues. CDR3 nucleotide sequence: TGTGCCAGCAGCCAAGTTAGCGTTACACCCCTCCACTTT. It specifies CASSQVSVTPLHF.